A single sample gave rise to the 25 T cell receptor beta chains below, sequenced in a study of shared clonotypes between healthy human individuals. Sequenced by immunoSEQ multiplex PCR; TCRdb stores in-frame clones only, minus some. The data show over 850,000 clones, about 80% seen once. Sequenced input: memory CD4+ T cells from PBMCs. Documented subset: CD45RA-negative fraction. The receptors derive from a man aged 18 to 35 in good health. Some clones in this sample may be carry-over from other donors' samples.

This clone has just a few counts. This chain uses TRBV4-1 with TRBJ2-2, with 13 bases lining up with TRBD2. Germline V lookup: CDR1 MGHRA, CDR2 YSYEKL. The CDR3 loop spans 18 amino acids. After removal of 0 bases from V and 6 bases from J, the junction contained 7 bases not matched to a gene. The CDR3: CASSQEGGLAGRAGELFF. The CDR3 region has the DNA TGCGCCAGCAGCCAAGAGGGGGGACTAGCGGGAAGGGCCGGGGAGCTGTTTTTT.

In regard to this clone: This same CDR3 is encoded by further DNA sequences in the sample. This chain joins TRBV29-1 and TRBJ2-7, with TRBD2 matching over 8 bases. Germline V gene sequence: CDR1 SQVTM, CDR2 ANQGSEA. The V gene end was trimmed by 0 bases and the J gene end by 6 bases; junction bases not matched to a gene: 7. This CDR3 region has 14 residues. CDR3 region: CSVEDRGGRLEQYF. CDR3 sequence (DNA): TGCAGCGTTGAAGATCGGGGGGGAAGACTCGAGCAGTACTTC.

The genes are TRBV5-4 and TRBJ2-1; 14 bases line up with TRBD2. The CDR3 has 15 residues. Germline assignment: CDR1 SGHNT and CDR2 YYREEE (reference sequence). The trim removed 3 bases at V and 8 bases at J, leaving 4 bases unmatched. The CDR3 loop is CASSSPTSGRDEQFF. The CDR3 coding sequence is TGTGCCAGCAGCTCCCCGACTAGCGGGAGGGATGAGCAGTTCTTC.

This clone has just a few counts. The chain carries TRBV20-1 and TRBJ1-1, with 7 bases aligning to TRBD1. V shed 3 bases and J 8 bases; nucleotides not matched to a gene: 3. CDR3 size: 11 residues. Germline CDR1 reads DFQATT; CDR2 reads SNEGSKA (reference sequence). The CDR3 bases are TGCAGTGCTAGGAGACAGGGAGAAGCTTTCTTT. This codes for CSARRQGEAFF.

This rearrangement joins TRBV18 to TRBJ2-1, with 8 bases that match TRBD2. This CDR3 has 18 amino acids. Per germline, CDR1 KGHSH and CDR2 LQKENI. V lost 5 bases, J lost 2 bases, and 14 bases stayed unmatched. CDR3 in DNA: TGTGCCAGCTCATCGAACCCTGGGCTACTAGCGGCCTACAATGAGCAGTTCTTC. Translating gives CASSSNPGLLAAYNEQFF.

The J gene is TRBJ1-4, the V gene TRBV9; D is uncertain. This CDR3 comprises 16 residues. Between the trimmed V and J ends, which lost 4 bases and 2 bases, there was a span of 15 bases. CDR1 and CDR2 (germline): SGDLS, YYNGEE. CDR3 DNA sequence: TGTGCCAGCAGCACGGGAGTGGCAGCTACTAATGAAAAACTGTTTTTT. This gives the protein CASSTGVAATNEKLFF.

The chain combines TRBV5-1 with TRBJ1-4, with D perhaps matching TRBD1 (5 bases). Germline CDR1 SGHRS, CDR2 YFSETQ. This CDR3 has 16 residues. V was clipped by 2 bases and J by 5 bases, with 16 bases between them. In DNA form, the CDR3 reads TGCGCCAGCAGCTTCGGGACGGAGATTTCGAATGAAAAACTGTTTTTT. This codes for CASSFGTEISNEKLFF.

This clone has only a few counts. The chain is built from TRBV2 and TRBJ1-1; D is possibly TRBD1 (6 bases). Germline V lookup: CDR1 SNHLY, CDR2 FYNNEI. The V end was cut by 5 bases, the J end by 1 base, with 8 bases between. The CDR3 consists of 13 residues. CDR3 sequence: CASSQGGNTEAFF. CDR3 in DNA: TGTGCCAGCAGTCAAGGGGGGAACACTGAAGCTTTCTTT.

This clone was counted a few times. The chain couples TRBV7-2 to TRBJ1-2; TRBD1 agrees at 8 bases. Germline V gives CDR1 SGHTA, CDR2 FQGNSA. The CDR3 totals 14 residues. J was trimmed by 4 bases and V by 3 bases; bases with no gene match: 4. The CDR3 reads CASSFWTGSYGYTF. The CDR3 nucleotides are TGTGCCAGCAGCTTTTGGACAGGGAGCTATGGCTACACCTTC.

This sequence joins TRBV11-3 and TRBJ2-2; 8 nucleotides line up with TRBD2. There are 16 residues in the CDR3. CDR1 is SGHNT, CDR2 YENEEA, per germline. V trimming: 5 bases; J trimming: 5 bases; junction bases outside the gene matches: 10. In nucleotides, the CDR3 is TGTGCCAGCAGCCCCGGGACTAGAAGCGGTACCGGGGAGCTGTTTTTT. Translation: CASSPGTRSGTGELFF. The full variable domain, rest sourced from reference TRBV11-3 and TRBJ2-2, is EAGVVQSPRYKIIEKKQPVAFWCNPISGHNTLYWYLQNLGQGPELLIRYENEEAVDDSQLPKDRFSAERLKGVDSTLKIQPAELGDSAVYLCASSPGTRSGTGELFFGEGSRLTVL.

Points on this clone: A read error may be the cause here, since a much bigger clone is one base away. The V and J genes are TRBV5-6 and TRBJ2-5; D remains unclear. TRBJ2-7 explains the end of the DNA better; the J call may be wrong. The germline V gene encodes CDR1 SGHDT and CDR2 YYEEEE. The CDR3 sequence is 14 residues long. CDR3 DNA sequence: TGTGCCAGCAGCTTGGGGGTGAGCTCCTACGAGCAGTACTTC. Translated, it gives CASSLGVSSYEQYF.

The CDR3 nucleotides are TGTGCCAGCAGTTACCGAGCTATTACTACAGATACGCAGTATTTT. The encoded protein is CASSYRAITTDTQYF. The chain employs TRBV6-5 and TRBJ2-3; D remains unclear. V shed 2 bases and J shed 3 bases, with 12 bases lying between them. CDR3 length equals 15 residues. Germline V CDR1 and CDR2: MNHEY, SVGAGI.

The rearrangement links TRBV18 to TRBJ1-4; maybe TRBD1 (5 bases). Germline assignment: CDR1 KGHSH and CDR2 LQKENI. This CDR3 comprises 13 residues. Trimming cost V 4 bases and J 4 bases, with 7 bases left between them. Written as DNA, the CDR3 is TGTGCCAGCTCACGGGGGGTTAATGAAAAACTGTTTTTT. Translating it yields CASSRGVNEKLFF.

The chain employs TRBV7-9 and TRBJ2-3; 11 bases agree with TRBD1. Germline CDR1 is SEHNR and CDR2 is FQNEAQ (reference sequence). This CDR3 has 12 residues. CDR3 residues: CSGDRGSDTQYF. As DNA, the CDR3 is TGTAGCGGGGACAGGGGGTCAGATACGCAGTATTTT.

This sequence joins TRBV27 and TRBJ2-4; D might be TRBD1 or TRBD2, each matching 5 bases. Germline values: CDR1 MNHEY, CDR2 SMNVEV (reference sequence). This CDR3 has 17 amino acids. V lost 5 bases to trimming and J lost 7 bases, with 24 bases between them. The CDR3, as DNA: TGTGCCAGCAGTCGCCGCAGGGAGAGGGGTGACGGGAACATTCAGTACTTC. The encoded protein is CASSRRRERGDGNIQYF.

The V gene is TRBV28, the J gene TRBJ2-1; 7 bases fit TRBD2. V shed 6 bases and J 5 bases; nucleotides not matched to a gene: 7. CDR3 size: 14 residues. Germline-derived CDR1 and CDR2 are MDHEN and SYDVKM. CDR3 amino acids: CASRSGTTNNEQFF. In nucleotides, the CDR3 is TGTGCCAGCAGGTCCGGGACTACGAACAATGAGCAGTTCTTC.

This clone has a handful of counts. This chain links TRBV11-3 with TRBJ2-2, with D uncertain. The CDR3 consists of 12 residues. Looked up from germline, CDR1 is SGHNT and CDR2 is YENEEA. The ends were cut back, 0 bases at V and 8 bases at J, with 4 bases in the middle. The CDR3 DNA is TGTGCCAGCAGCTTAGATCATGGGGAGCTGTTTTTT. Its translation is CASSLDHGELFF.

Comments on this clone: Other DNA sequences in the sample encode the same CDR3. The genes are TRBV28 and TRBJ1-3; no clear D. Germline CDR1 is MDHEN and CDR2 is SYDVKM. The CDR3 consists of 15 residues. V dropped 3 bases and J dropped 0 bases, with 9 bases sitting between them. The CDR3 loop reads CASSFGRSSGNTIYF. The DNA of the CDR3 is TGTGCCAGCAGTTTCGGCCGTAGCTCTGGAAACACCATATATTTT.

The chain is built from TRBV7-2 and TRBJ2-3; D is perhaps TRBD1 (6 bases). Germline lookup yields CDR1 SGHTA and CDR2 FQGNSA. The CDR3 totals 15 residues. With 5 bases removed from V and 1 base from J, the gap between germline ends came to 13 bases. The DNA for the CDR3 is TGTGCCAGCAGCCGACAGGCCCCTGGCACAGATACGCAGTATTTT. Translated, it gives CASSRQAPGTDTQYF. Using reference TRBV7-2 and TRBJ2-3 for the parts outside the CDR3, the full variable domain is GAGVSQSPSNKVTEKGKDVELRCDPISGHTALYWYRQSLGQGLEFLIYFQGNSAPDKSGLPSDRFSAERTGGSVSTLTIQRTQQEDSAVYLCASSRQAPGTDTQYFGPGTRLTVL.

In the case of this clone: Other DNA sequences in this sample translate to the same CDR3. This sequence joins TRBV18 and TRBJ2-5; 7 nucleotides agree with TRBD1. CDR1 and CDR2 (germline): KGHSH, LQKENI. The CDR3 contains 14 residues. V shed 3 bases, J shed 5 bases, and the junction held 6 bases outside the gene matches. CDR3 sequence: CASSPPTGRETQYF. The CDR3 coding sequence is TGTGCCAGCTCACCCCCGACAGGGCGGGAGACCCAGTACTTC.

Points on this clone: The sample has other DNA sequences that encode this CDR3 too. The chain has TRBV4-2 and TRBJ2-3; D uncertain. The CDR3 length is 13 residues. Between the trimmed V and J ends, which lost 0 bases and 5 bases, there was a span of 6 bases. CDR1 and CDR2 (germline): LGHNA, YNFKEQ. The DNA of the CDR3 is TGTGCCAGCAGCCAAGATCTAGGAGATACGCAGTATTTT. It codes for CASSQDLGDTQYF.

As for this clone: At one of its ends the junction is not consistent with the germline gene, which may arise from a read error. The chain carries TRBV28 and TRBJ2-5, with TRBD1 matching over 9 bases. The CDR3 contains 12 residues. CDR1 and CDR2 (germline): MDHEN, SYDVKM. CDR3 DNA sequence: TGTGCCAGCAGAACCCTTGGGACAGGGAAGGACTTC. Translating gives CASRTLGTGKDF.

The chain employs TRBV6-5 and TRBJ2-7, with a possible D match to TRBD1 (5 bases). Between the trimmed V and J ends, which lost 3 bases and 3 bases, there was a span of 18 bases. CDR1 is MNHEY and CDR2 is SVGAGI in the germline V gene. The CDR3 has 16 residues. The CDR3 region has the DNA TGTGCCAGCAGTTATCACCCGGCAGGGTCGGGCTACGAGCAGTACTTC. This sequence encodes CASSYHPAGSGYEQYF.

The chain carries TRBV30 and TRBJ1-4; D gene unclear. In germline, CDR1 is GTSNPN, CDR2 SVGIG (reference sequence). Trimming took 0 bases from V and 5 from J, leaving 13 bases between them. The CDR3 runs to 15 residues. The CDR3 nucleotides are TGTGCCTGGAGTGTTGTCCGACTATCGAATGAAAAACTGTTTTTT. This gives the protein CAWSVVRLSNEKLFF. Supplemented by reference TRBV30 and TRBJ1-4, the full variable domain reads SQTIHQWPATLVQPVGSPLSLECTVEGTSNPNLYWYRQAAGRGLQLLFYSVGIGQISSEVPQNLSASRPQDRQFILSSKKLLLSDSGFYLCAWSVVRLSNEKLFFGSGTQLSVL.

A single count supports this clone. V usage is TRBV5-1 and J usage is TRBJ1-1, with 7 bases lining up with TRBD1. The V and J ends lost 3 bases and 6 bases, in that order; junction bases with no gene match: 11. CDR1 is SGHRS and CDR2 is YFSETQ in the germline V gene. This CDR3 spans 15 amino acids. The CDR3 sequence: CASSSATRQGSEAFF. The CDR3 DNA is TGCGCCAGCAGCTCGGCTACCCGACAGGGATCTGAAGCTTTCTTT.